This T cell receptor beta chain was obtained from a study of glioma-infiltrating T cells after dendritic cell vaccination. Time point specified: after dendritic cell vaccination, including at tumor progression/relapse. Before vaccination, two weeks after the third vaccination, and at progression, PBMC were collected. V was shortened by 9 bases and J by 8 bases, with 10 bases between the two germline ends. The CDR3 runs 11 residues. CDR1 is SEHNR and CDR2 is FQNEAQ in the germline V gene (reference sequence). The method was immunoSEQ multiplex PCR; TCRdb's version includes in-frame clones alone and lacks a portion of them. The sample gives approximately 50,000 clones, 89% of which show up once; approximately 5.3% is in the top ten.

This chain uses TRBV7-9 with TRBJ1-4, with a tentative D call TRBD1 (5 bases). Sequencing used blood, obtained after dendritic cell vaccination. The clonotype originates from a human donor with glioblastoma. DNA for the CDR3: TGTGCCAGGGGCAGGGAAGAAAAACTGTTTTTT. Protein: CARGREEKLFF.